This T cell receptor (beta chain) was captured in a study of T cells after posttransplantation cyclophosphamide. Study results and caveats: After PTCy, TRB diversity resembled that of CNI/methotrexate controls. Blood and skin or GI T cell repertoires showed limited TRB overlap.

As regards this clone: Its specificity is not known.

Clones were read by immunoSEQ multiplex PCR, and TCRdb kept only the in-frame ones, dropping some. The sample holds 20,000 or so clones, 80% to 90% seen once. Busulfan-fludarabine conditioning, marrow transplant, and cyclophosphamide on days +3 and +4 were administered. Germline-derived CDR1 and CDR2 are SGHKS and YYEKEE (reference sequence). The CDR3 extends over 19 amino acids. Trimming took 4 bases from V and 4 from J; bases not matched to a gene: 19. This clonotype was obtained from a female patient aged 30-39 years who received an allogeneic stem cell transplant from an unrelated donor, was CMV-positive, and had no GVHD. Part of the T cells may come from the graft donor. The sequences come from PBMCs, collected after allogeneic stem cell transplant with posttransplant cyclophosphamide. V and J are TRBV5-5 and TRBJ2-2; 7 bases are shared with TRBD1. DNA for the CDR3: TGTGCCAGCAGCCCTCGGGACAGTGTTGTTGAGCTTATCACCGGGGAGCTGTTTTTT. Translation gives CASSPRDSVVELITGELFF.